These 28 T cell receptor beta chains were all obtained from the same sample, sequenced in a study of blood T cell repertoires in COVID-19. Profiled with immunoSEQ multiplex PCR; TCRdb holds only in-frame clones, not every one. This sample carries roughly 40,000 clones, roughly 85% of them seen once, and the ten largest clones take about 4.9%. Sequenced sample: peripheral blood. The source is a man aged 35 to 55 with active COVID-19.

This clone is medium-sized by share. The V call is TRBV5-4, the J call TRBJ1-1; 8 bases are a match to TRBD1. The CDR3 covers 15 residues. Germline loops: CDR1 SGHNT, CDR2 YYREEE (reference sequence). V was pared by 0 bases and J by 5 bases, with 6 bases of the junction left unmatched. CDR3 loop: CASSLGDGQGTEAFF. The CDR3 bases are TGTGCCAGCAGCTTGGGCGATGGACAGGGAACTGAAGCTTTCTTT.

The chain joins TRBV12-2 to TRBJ2-5; no DNA check was done on the table's D call, TRBD2. TRBV12-2 represents a pseudogene. The CDR3 loop spans 12 amino acids. As DNA, the CDR3 is TGTGCAAGTCGCCCTGGGGGGGAGACCCAGTACTTC. Translation: CASRPGGETQYF.

The rearrangement joins TRBV6-5 to TRBJ1-5; 9 bases fit TRBD1. From germline, CDR1 is MNHEY and CDR2 SVGAGI. This CDR3 has 15 amino acids. V trimming: 10 bases; J trimming: 6 bases; junction bases outside the gene matches: 13. CDR3 amino acids: CATLVGDRDPQPQHF. The CDR3 coding sequence is TGTGCCACCCTGGTTGGGGACAGGGACCCTCAGCCCCAGCATTTT.

The chain is built from TRBV20-1 and TRBJ2-7; 8 bases align to TRBD2. With V trimmed by 3 bases and J by 1 base, 23 bases remained unmatched. Per germline, CDR1 DFQATT and CDR2 SNEGSKA (reference sequence). The CDR3 spans 20 residues. CDR3: CSASDDGGVLSGRGSYEQYF. In nucleotides, the CDR3 is TGCAGTGCTAGTGATGACGGGGGGGTACTTTCTGGACGAGGTTCCTACGAGCAGTACTTC.

This clone showed up just a few times. The CDR3 region has the DNA TGTGCCAGCAGCTTGGTGACAGGGAGTATCACAGATACGCAGTATTTT. This gives the protein CASSLVTGSITDTQYF. The chain links TRBV5-6 to TRBJ2-3; 7 nucleotides agree with TRBD1. Germline V gives CDR1 SGHDT, CDR2 YYEEEE. The CDR3 contains 16 residues. J was trimmed by 2 bases and V by 0 bases; bases with no gene match: 6.

Of note for this clone: Compared with germline, one end of the junction differs, possibly owing to a read error. The genes are TRBV14 and TRBJ2-7, with 11 bases lining up with TRBD2. The CDR3 loop spans 15 amino acids. Germline V gene lookup returns CDR1 SGHDN and CDR2 FVKESK. The CDR3 loop is CASSQGLAGPYQQYF. DNA for the CDR3: TGTGCCAGCAGCCAAGGACTAGCGGGGCCCTACCAGCAGTACTTC. Looking up the rest from reference TRBV14 and TRBJ2-7 gives the full variable domain: EAGVTQFPSHSVIEKGQTVTLRCDPISGHDNLYWYRRVMGKEIKFLLHFVKESKQDESGMPNNRFLAERTGGTYSTLKVQPAELEDSGVYFCASSQGLAGPYQQYFGPGTRLTVT.

The V call is TRBV3-1 (or the pseudogene TRBV3-2), the J call TRBJ2-7; D may be TRBD1 (5 bases). The germline gives CDR1 LGHDT, CDR2 YNNKEL (reference sequence). The ends were cut back, 0 bases at V and 3 bases at J, with 9 bases in the middle. The CDR3 spans 14 residues. CDR3 nucleotide sequence: TGTGCCAGCAGCCAAGAGGACAAGCTCTACGAGCAGTACTTC. It specifies CASSQEDKLYEQYF.

The chain couples TRBV28 to TRBJ2-3; 11 bases agree with TRBD1. Germline assignment: CDR1 MDHEN and CDR2 SYDVKM. Unmatched junction bases numbered 7, after V lost 6 bases and J lost 5 bases. The CDR3 sequence is 15 residues long. The chain's CDR3 is CASRGGTGGIDTQYF. The DNA for the CDR3 is TGTGCCAGCAGGGGAGGGACAGGGGGAATAGATACGCAGTATTTT.

The V gene is TRBV27, the J gene TRBJ2-7; 9 bases are shared with TRBD1. Germline trimming cut 4 bases from V and 2 bases from J; bases unmatched to any gene: 3. The CDR3 has 14 amino acids. The germline V gene has CDR1 MNHEY and CDR2 SMNVEV (reference sequence). The CDR3 nucleotides are TGTGCCAGCAGTTCCGACAGGGGGGCCTACGAGCAGTACTTC. As protein: CASSSDRGAYEQYF.

The rearrangement joins TRBV2 to TRBJ2-7; no firm D call. This CDR3 is 14 amino acids long. Germline CDR1 is SNHLY and CDR2 is FYNNEI. V was pared by 4 bases and J by 0 bases, with 10 bases between. This CDR3 is CASSVTRLSYEQYF. The CDR3 DNA reads as TGTGCCAGCAGTGTGACGAGACTCTCCTACGAGCAGTACTTC. The complete variable domain, with remaining parts taken from reference TRBV2 and TRBJ2-7, reads EPEVTQTPSHQVTQMGQEVILRCVPISNHLYFYWYRQILGQKVEFLVSFYNNEISEKSEIFDDQFSVERPDGSNFTLKIRSTKLEDSAMYFCASSVTRLSYEQYFGPGTRLTVT.

The chain combines TRBV18 with TRBJ2-3, with 8 nucleotides matching TRBD1. CDR1 KGHSH and CDR2 LQKENI come from the germline V gene. The V segment lost 6 bases and the J segment 3 bases; nucleotides outside the gene matches: 5. This CDR3 is built from 14 residues. The CDR3 protein is CASSDRVLTDTQYF. The CDR3, as DNA: TGTGCCAGCTCGGACAGGGTTCTGACAGATACGCAGTATTTT.

The chain combines TRBV6-5 with TRBJ1-3; no firm D call. The CDR3 extends over 15 amino acids. CDR1 and CDR2 from the germline V gene are MNHEY and SVGAGI. The V end was cut by 6 bases, the J end by 0 bases, with 12 bases between. CDR3 bases: TGTGCCAGCAGGAAGGCCTACAGCTCTGGAAACACCATATATTTT. Translation gives CASRKAYSSGNTIYF.

V and J are TRBV19 and TRBJ2-7; D is possibly TRBD2 (6 bases). The germline V gene encodes CDR1 LNHDA and CDR2 SQIVND (reference sequence). The CDR3 extends over 15 amino acids. The V gene lost 4 bases and the J gene lost 7 bases, with 20 bases spanning the gap. CDR3 sequence reads: CASSTPGEVEGEQYF. DNA of the CDR3: TGTGCCAGTAGTACGCCGGGAGAAGTGGAGGGGGAGCAGTACTTC. The full variable domain, with the rest looked up from reference TRBV19 and TRBJ2-7, is DGGITQSPKYLFRKEGQNVTLSCEQNLNHDAMYWYRQDPGQGLRLIYYSQIVNDFQKGDIAEGYSVSREKKESFPLTVTSAQKNPTAFYLCASSTPGEVEGEQYFGPGTRLTVT.

In DNA, the CDR3 is TGTGCCAGCGGGAAGGGGGCGGCAAACACCGGGGAGCTGTTTTTT. It codes for CASGKGAANTGELFF. This sequence joins TRBV11-3 and TRBJ2-2, with 7 positions matching TRBD1. J was trimmed by 2 bases and V by 8 bases; bases with no gene match: 8. CDR3 length: 15 amino acids. Germline V gene sequence: CDR1 SGHNT, CDR2 YENEEA.

The gene calls are TRBV7-6 and TRBJ1-2; the match to TRBD1 covers 7 bases. Germline CDR1 is SGHVS and CDR2 is FNYEAQ. After removal of 9 bases from V and 0 bases from J, the junction contained 4 bases not matched to a gene. The CDR3 has 13 residues. Here the CDR3 DNA reads TGTGCCAGTCGCAGGGGGACTAACTATGGCTACACCTTC. Its protein product is CASRRGTNYGYTF.

This rearrangement joins TRBV2 to TRBJ2-7; 10 bases match TRBD1. Germline V lookup: CDR1 SNHLY, CDR2 FYNNEI. The CDR3 has 15 residues. The trim removed 6 bases at V and 3 bases at J, leaving 8 bases unmatched. CDR3 sequence: CASRRTGGDYYEQYF. Written as DNA, the CDR3 is TGTGCCAGCAGGAGGACAGGGGGGGATTACTACGAGCAGTACTTC.

This chain connects TRBV2 to TRBJ2-3; 15 nucleotides match TRBD2. This CDR3 spans 22 amino acids. From germline, CDR1 is SNHLY and CDR2 FYNNEI. Trimming at V came to 1 base and at J to 0 bases, leaving 14 bases not matched to a gene. CDR3 loop: CASSEVNGTSGRWGFSTDTQYF. CDR3 sequence (DNA): TGTGCCAGCAGTGAAGTGAATGGGACTAGCGGGAGGTGGGGGTTTAGCACAGATACGCAGTATTTT.

The J gene is TRBJ2-3, the V gene TRBV27; 7 bases align to TRBD2. Per the germline V gene, CDR1 is MNHEY and CDR2 is SMNVEV (reference sequence). V trimming: 7 bases; J trimming: 0 bases; junction bases outside the gene matches: 22. This CDR3 region has 20 residues. CDR3: CASKLRVGWTRTSSTDTQYF. The CDR3 DNA reads TGTGCCAGCAAACTCCGGGTGGGATGGACGCGGACTAGTAGCACAGATACGCAGTATTTT.

This rearrangement joins TRBV15 to TRBJ2-2; 8 bases map to TRBD2. The CDR3 is made up of 18 amino acids. V gave up 0 bases and J gave up 3 bases; unmatched junction bases: 9. CDR1 and CDR2 from the germline V gene are LNHNV and YYDKDF (reference sequence). CDR3 sequence: CATSRDRRAGVDTGELFF. The CDR3 region has the DNA TGTGCCACCAGCAGAGATCGAAGAGCGGGAGTCGACACCGGGGAGCTGTTTTTT.

This clone has a handful of counts. The rearrangement joins TRBV15 to TRBJ1-1, with D uncertain. CDR1 and CDR2 (germline): LNHNV, YYDKDF (reference sequence). Trimming cost V 0 bases and J 0 bases, with 8 bases left between them. The CDR3 is made up of 15 amino acids. The CDR3 loop is CATSRERLMNTEAFF. CDR3 bases: TGTGCCACCAGCAGAGAGCGGCTTATGAACACTGAAGCTTTCTTT.

The chain is built from TRBV6-5 and TRBJ1-1; possibly TRBD1 for D (6 bases). Germline-derived CDR1 and CDR2 are MNHEY and SVGAGI. V lost 5 bases, J lost 1 base, and 11 bases lay in between. The CDR3 covers 14 residues. CDR3 sequence (DNA): TGTGCCAGCAGTCCCCGGACAGAGAACACTGAAGCTTTCTTT. Protein product: CASSPRTENTEAFF.

The CDR3 DNA reads as TGTGCCAGCCAGCCCAACAGGGCCATGAACACTGAAGCTTTCTTT. Protein product: CASQPNRAMNTEAFF. This chain joins TRBV25-1 and TRBJ1-1; possibly TRBD1 for D (6 bases). This CDR3 is built from 15 residues. In germline, CDR1 is MGHDK, CDR2 SYGVNS. V was trimmed by 8 bases and J by 0 bases, leaving 16 bases between them.

The chain carries TRBV27 and TRBJ1-5; TRBD1 aligns across 8 bases. Germline V gene sequence: CDR1 MNHEY, CDR2 SMNVEV (reference sequence). The CDR3 spans 16 residues. V shed 6 bases, J shed 6 bases, and the junction held 13 bases outside the gene matches. The CDR3 DNA sequence: TGTGCCAGCAGCCCAATCCAGGGGGCGGCGAGTCAGCCCCAGCATTTT. It yields the protein CASSPIQGAASQPQHF.

The sample holds one count of this clone. The CDR3 loop is CASSLTGFGNTIYF. The CDR3 nucleotides read TGCGCCAGCAGTCTCACAGGGTTTGGAAACACCATATATTTT. The chain joins TRBV5-1 to TRBJ1-3; a possible D gene is TRBD1 (6 bases). The CDR3 consists of 14 residues. V gave up 5 bases and J gave up 3 bases, with 12 bases separating them. Looked up from germline, CDR1 is SGHRS and CDR2 is YFSETQ.

The gene calls are TRBV23-1 and TRBJ2-7; a possible D gene is TRBD2 (7 bases). TRBV23-1 is recorded as an ORF, its role being uncertain. The CDR3 runs to 12 residues. The V gene lost 2 bases and the J gene lost 12 bases, with 14 bases spanning the gap. The CDR3 is CASSQPEGEGYF. Written as DNA, the CDR3 is TGCGCCAGCAGTCAACCGGAGGGGGAGGGGTACTTC.

The rearrangement links TRBV6-2 or TRBV6-3 to TRBJ2-7, with TRBD2 matching 7 bases. The CDR3 has 16 amino acids. CDR1 MNHEY and CDR2 SVGEGT come from the germline V gene. V was clipped by 3 bases and J by 1 base; unmatched bases: 9. The CDR3 DNA reads as TGTGCCAGCAGTTATTCCCGGGCGGGAGAGTCCTACGAGCAGTACTTC. As protein: CASSYSRAGESYEQYF.

V gene TRBV7-3 combines with J gene TRBJ2-3, with D tentatively TRBD1 (6 bases). The V end was cut by 4 bases, the J end by 2 bases, with 10 bases between. The length of the CDR3 is 14 residues. Germline loops: CDR1 SGHTA, CDR2 FQGTGA. This CDR3 is CASSSQGHTDTQYF. The CDR3 region has the DNA TGTGCCAGCAGCTCACAGGGCCACACAGATACGCAGTATTTT. Filled out from reference TRBV7-3 and TRBJ2-3, the complete variable domain reads GAGVSQTPSNKVTEKGKYVELRCDPISGHTALYWYRQSLGQGPEFLIYFQGTGAADDSGLPNDRFFAVRPEGSVSTLKIQRTERGDSAVYLCASSSQGHTDTQYFGPGTRLTVL.

The gene calls are TRBV9 and TRBJ1-1, with TRBD1 matching 12 bases. This CDR3 is 15 amino acids long. The trim removed 0 bases at V and 6 bases at J, leaving 3 bases unmatched. Germline CDR1 and CDR2: SGDLS and YYNGEE. CDR3 in DNA: TGTGCCAGCAGCGTAGGGGACAGGGGGCTGGCTGAAGCTTTCTTT. Amino acid sequence: CASSVGDRGLAEAFF.